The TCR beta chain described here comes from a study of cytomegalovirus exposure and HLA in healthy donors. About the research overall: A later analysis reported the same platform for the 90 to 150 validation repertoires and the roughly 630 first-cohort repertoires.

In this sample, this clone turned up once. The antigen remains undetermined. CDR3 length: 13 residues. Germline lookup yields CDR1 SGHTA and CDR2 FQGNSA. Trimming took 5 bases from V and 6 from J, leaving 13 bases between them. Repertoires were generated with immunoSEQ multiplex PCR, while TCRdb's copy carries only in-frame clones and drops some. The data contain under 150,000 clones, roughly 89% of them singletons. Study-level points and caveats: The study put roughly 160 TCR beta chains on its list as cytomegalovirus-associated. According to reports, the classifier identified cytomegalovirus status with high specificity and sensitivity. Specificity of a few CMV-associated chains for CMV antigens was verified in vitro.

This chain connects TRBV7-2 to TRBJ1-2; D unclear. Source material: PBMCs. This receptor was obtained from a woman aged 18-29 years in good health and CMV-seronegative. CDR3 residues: CASSTERQNGYTF. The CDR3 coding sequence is TGTGCCAGCAGCACAGAGCGGCAGAATGGCTACACCTTC.